This record covers a single T cell receptor beta chain. This entry comes from a study of T cell responses to AZD1222 COVID-19 vaccine. The CDR3 loop spans 15 amino acids. CDR1 and CDR2 (germline): SGHTA, FQGNSA. Trimming pared 3 bases from V and 6 bases from J, leaving 16 bases between. Some clones are missing from TCRdb's copy, which holds only in-frame ones; the method was immunoSEQ multiplex PCR. In the table there are around 150,000 clones, about 90% of which are singletons. The V call is TRBV7-2, the J call TRBJ2-3; D is perhaps TRBD2 (6 bases). The source is an adult in good health. Sample: peripheral blood, taken on day 0 of AZD1222 vaccination. CDR3 nucleotide sequence: TGTGCCAGCAGCTTTAGCGGACCCCCTGGGGATACGCAGTATTTT. Translating gives CASSFSGPPGDTQYF.